This T cell receptor beta chain was sequenced during a study of T cells in Graves' hyperthyroidism and ophthalmopathy. Broader study findings: Model output signaled ophthalmopathy a median about 6.3 months ahead of onset. Peripheral blood also featured most of the thyroid clonotypes expanded above 0.001.

From RNA transcripts, TCR beta CDR3 regions were amplified. Researchers ran a first-round RT-PCR on the TCR CDR3 using the HTBI primer set. TCRdb re-derived calls from the multiplex PCR reads in MiXCR, one entry per CDR3 protein. The sample yields 500,000 to 650,000 distinct CDR3 sequences, about 46% seen once. Notes on this clonotype: The antigen is unknown.

Source material: peripheral blood or thyroid tissue (not recorded which). The source is an adult woman with Graves' disease, either hyperthyroidism or ophthalmopathy (not recorded which).

CDR3 sequence: CASSLDRGHLSGANVLTF. The CDR3 DNA sequence: TGTGCCAGCAGCTTAGATCGAGGACACCTTTCTGGGGCCAACGTCCTGACTTTC. The genes are TRBV11-2 and TRBJ2-6; D may be TRBD1 (5 bases). V was clipped by 0 bases and J by 1 base, with 13 bases between them. CDR3 length: 18 amino acids. Germline V lookup: CDR1 SGHAT, CDR2 FQNNGV.